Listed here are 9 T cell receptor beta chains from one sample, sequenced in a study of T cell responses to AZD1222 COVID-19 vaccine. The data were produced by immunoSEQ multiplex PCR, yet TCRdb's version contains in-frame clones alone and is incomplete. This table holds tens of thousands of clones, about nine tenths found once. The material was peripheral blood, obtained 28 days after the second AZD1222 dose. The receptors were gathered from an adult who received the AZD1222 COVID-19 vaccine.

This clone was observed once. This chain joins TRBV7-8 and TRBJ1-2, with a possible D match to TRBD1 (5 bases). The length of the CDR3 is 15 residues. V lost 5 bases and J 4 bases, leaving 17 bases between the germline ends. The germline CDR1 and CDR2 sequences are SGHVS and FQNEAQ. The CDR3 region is CASSRSRGTGYGYTF. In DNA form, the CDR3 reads TGTGCCAGCAGCCGTTCGAGGGGAACAGGCTATGGCTACACCTTC.

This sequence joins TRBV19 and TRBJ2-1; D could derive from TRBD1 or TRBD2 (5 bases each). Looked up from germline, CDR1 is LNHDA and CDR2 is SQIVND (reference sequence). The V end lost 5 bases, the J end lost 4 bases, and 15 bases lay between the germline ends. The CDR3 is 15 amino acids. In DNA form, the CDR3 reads TGTGCCAGTAGTGGCCGGGGCCTAGGATACAATGAGCAGTTCTTC. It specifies CASSGRGLGYNEQFF.

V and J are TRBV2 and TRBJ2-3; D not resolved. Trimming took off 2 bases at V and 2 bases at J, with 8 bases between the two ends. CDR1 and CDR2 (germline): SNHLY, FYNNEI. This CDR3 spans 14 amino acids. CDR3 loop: CASSESGYTDTQYF. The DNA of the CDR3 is TGTGCCAGCAGTGAATCAGGTTACACAGATACGCAGTATTTT.

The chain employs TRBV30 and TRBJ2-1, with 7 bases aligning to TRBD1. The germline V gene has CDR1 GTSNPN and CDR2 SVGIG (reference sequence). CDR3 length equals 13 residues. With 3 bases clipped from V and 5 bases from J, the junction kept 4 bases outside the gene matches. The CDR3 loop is CAWSPGQDNEQFF. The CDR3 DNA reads TGTGCCTGGAGCCCTGGACAGGACAATGAGCAGTTCTTC.

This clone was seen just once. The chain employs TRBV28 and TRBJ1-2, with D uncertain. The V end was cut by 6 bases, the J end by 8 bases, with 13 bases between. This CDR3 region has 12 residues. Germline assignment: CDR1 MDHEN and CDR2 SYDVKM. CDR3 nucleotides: TGTGCCAGCAGCTCGGAAGCGAGAGGCTACACCTTC. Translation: CASSSEARGYTF.

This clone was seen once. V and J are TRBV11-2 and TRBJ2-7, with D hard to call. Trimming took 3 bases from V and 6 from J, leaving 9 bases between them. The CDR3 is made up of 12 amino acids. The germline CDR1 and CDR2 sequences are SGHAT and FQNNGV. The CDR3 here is CASSLTRLEQYF. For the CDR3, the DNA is TGTGCCAGCAGCTTGACACGGCTCGAGCAGTACTTC.

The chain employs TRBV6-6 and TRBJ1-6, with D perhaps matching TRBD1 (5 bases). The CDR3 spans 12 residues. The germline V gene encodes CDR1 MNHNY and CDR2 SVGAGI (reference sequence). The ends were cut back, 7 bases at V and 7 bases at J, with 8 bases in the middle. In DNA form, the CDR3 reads TGTGCCAGCATGGGGGGAAATTCACCCCTCCACTTT. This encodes CASMGGNSPLHF.

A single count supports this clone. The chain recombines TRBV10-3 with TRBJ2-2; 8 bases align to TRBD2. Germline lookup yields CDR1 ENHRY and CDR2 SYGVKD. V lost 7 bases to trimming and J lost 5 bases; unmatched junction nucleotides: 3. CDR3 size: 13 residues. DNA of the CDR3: TGTGCCATCAACCGGGGGGGTACCGGGGAGCTGTTTTTT. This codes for CAINRGGTGELFF.

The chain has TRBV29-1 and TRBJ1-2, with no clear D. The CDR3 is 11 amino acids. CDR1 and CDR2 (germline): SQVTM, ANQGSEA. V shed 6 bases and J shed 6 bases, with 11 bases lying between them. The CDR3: CSVGGSNGYTF. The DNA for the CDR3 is TGCAGCGTGGGAGGTTCTAATGGCTACACCTTC.